The rows below give T cell receptor beta chains drawn from one sample of a study of control samples from healthy donors and cancer patients. Using immunoSEQ multiplex PCR, the repertoire was profiled, and TCRdb retains in-frame clones only, with some absent. The sample lists 100,000 to 150,000 clones, about 90% occurring once. What was sequenced was blood. The source of these receptors is a woman aged 45-59 years in good health. The CDR3 runs from the conserved cysteine through the conserved F or W. D genes are given only for firm matches. Some rows have no size entry. The others give once, few or many, or a class for an expanded clone.

clone_size: .
cdr3_length: 13
d_call: TRBD1
j_call: TRBJ1-2
v_call: TRBV6-5
cdr3_nt: TGTGCCAGTCGAACGACAGGGGGCTATGGCTACACCTTC
cdr3_aa: CASRTTGGYGYTF

clone_size: .
cdr3_length: 13
d_call: .
j_call: TRBJ2-7
v_call: TRBV6-2/TRBV6-3
cdr3_nt: TGTGCCAGCAGTCGGGACCAAGCCTACGAGCAGTACTTC
cdr3_aa: CASSRDQAYEQYF

clone_size: .
cdr3_length: 13
d_call: TRBD1
j_call: TRBJ1-5
v_call: TRBV2
cdr3_nt: TGTGCCAGCAGTGACAGGGGGTATCAGCCCCAGCATTTT
cdr3_aa: CASSDRGYQPQHF

clone_size: .
cdr3_length: 13
d_call: TRBD1
j_call: TRBJ1-2
v_call: TRBV19
cdr3_nt: TGTGCCAGTAACACAGGGGGTGGCTATGGCTACACCTTC
cdr3_aa: CASNTGGGYGYTF

clone_size: .
cdr3_length: 16
d_call: .
j_call: TRBJ2-1
v_call: TRBV7-8
cdr3_nt: TGTGCCAGCAGCTTAGAAGTGGAAAACTCCTACAATGAGCAGTTCTTC
cdr3_aa: CASSLEVENSYNEQFF

clone_size: once
cdr3_length: 14
d_call: .
j_call: TRBJ1-1
v_call: TRBV7-6
cdr3_nt: TGTGCCAGCAGCTTAGGACAACGAAGCACTGAAGCTTTCTTT
cdr3_aa: CASSLGQRSTEAFF

clone_size: .
cdr3_length: 15
d_call: TRBD2
j_call: TRBJ2-5
v_call: TRBV27
cdr3_nt: TGTGCCAGCAGTATTAGCGGGGGGTTTAGAGAGACCCAGTACTTC
cdr3_aa: CASSISGGFRETQYF

clone_size: once
cdr3_length: 13
d_call: .
j_call: TRBJ1-2
v_call: TRBV9
cdr3_nt: TGTGCCAGCAGCGGAGGGACGGGATATGGCTACACCTTC
cdr3_aa: CASSGGTGYGYTF

clone_size: .
cdr3_length: 13
d_call: .
j_call: TRBJ2-7
v_call: TRBV19
cdr3_nt: TGTGCCAGTAGCCTTATCCTATCCTACGAGCAGTACTTC
cdr3_aa: CASSLILSYEQYF

clone_size: .
cdr3_length: 18
d_call: TRBD1
j_call: TRBJ1-4
v_call: TRBV5-1
cdr3_nt: TGCGCCAGCAGTCCCGGGACAGGGGGCTTTGCAACTAATGAAAAACTGTTTTTT
cdr3_aa: CASSPGTGGFATNEKLFF

clone_size: .
cdr3_length: 14
d_call: .
j_call: TRBJ1-4
v_call: TRBV25-1
cdr3_nt: TGTGCCAGCAGTCAAGGGGGGTTCAATGAAAAACTGTTTTTT
cdr3_aa: CASSQGGFNEKLFF

clone_size: .
cdr3_length: 14
d_call: .
j_call: TRBJ2-3
v_call: TRBV6-6
cdr3_nt: TGTGCCAGCAGGCCGAACCCCAGCACAGATACGCAGTATTTT
cdr3_aa: CASRPNPSTDTQYF

clone_size: .
cdr3_length: 14
d_call: .
j_call: TRBJ1-2
v_call: TRBV28
cdr3_nt: TGTGCCAGCAGTACAATCCGTTCGGTCTATGGCTACACCTTC
cdr3_aa: CASSTIRSVYGYTF